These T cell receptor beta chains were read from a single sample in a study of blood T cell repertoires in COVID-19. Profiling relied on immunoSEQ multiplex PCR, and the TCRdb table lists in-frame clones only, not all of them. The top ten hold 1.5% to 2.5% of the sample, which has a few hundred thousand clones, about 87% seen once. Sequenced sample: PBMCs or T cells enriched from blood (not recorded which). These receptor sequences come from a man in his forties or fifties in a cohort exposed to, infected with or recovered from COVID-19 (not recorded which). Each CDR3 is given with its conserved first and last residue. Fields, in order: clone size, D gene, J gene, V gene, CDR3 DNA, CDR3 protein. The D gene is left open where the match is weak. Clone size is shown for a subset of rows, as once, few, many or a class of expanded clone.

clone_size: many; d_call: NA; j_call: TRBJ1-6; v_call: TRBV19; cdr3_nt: TGTGCCAGTAGTTCCCGCTGGGGGCTGGGCGGAGATTCACCCCTCCACTTT; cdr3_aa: CASSSRWGLGGDSPLHF
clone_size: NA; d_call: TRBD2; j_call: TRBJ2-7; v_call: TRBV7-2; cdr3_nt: TGTGCCAGCAGCATCGCCGGGACTAGCGGGAGTGTAGGAGAGCAGTACTTC; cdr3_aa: CASSIAGTSGSVGEQYF
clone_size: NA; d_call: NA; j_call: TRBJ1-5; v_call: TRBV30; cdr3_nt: TGTGCCTGGAGTAGGGACAAGGATCAGCCCCAGCATTTT; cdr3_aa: CAWSRDKDQPQHF
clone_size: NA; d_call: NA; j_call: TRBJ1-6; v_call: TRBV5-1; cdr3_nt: TGCGCCAGCAGGGCAGGGATAAATAATTCACCCCTCCACTTT; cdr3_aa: CASRAGINNSPLHF
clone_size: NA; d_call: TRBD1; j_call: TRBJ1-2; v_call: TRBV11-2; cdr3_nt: TGTGCCAGCAGCTTAGAATACGGACAGGGTGATGGCTACACCTTC; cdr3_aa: CASSLEYGQGDGYTF
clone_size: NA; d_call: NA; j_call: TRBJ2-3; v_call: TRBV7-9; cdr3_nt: TGTGCCAGCAGCCACGGGAAGTGGGAAAGCACAGATACGCAGTATTTT; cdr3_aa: CASSHGKWESTDTQYF
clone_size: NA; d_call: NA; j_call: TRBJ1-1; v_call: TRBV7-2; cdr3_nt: TGTGCCAGCAGCCCTCAAACAGGGAGTGAAGCTTTCTTT; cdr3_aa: CASSPQTGSEAFF
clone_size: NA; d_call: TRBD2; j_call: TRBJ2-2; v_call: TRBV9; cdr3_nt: TGTGCCAGCAGCGTAGTAGCGGGAGGTACCGGGGAGCTGTTTTTT; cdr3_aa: CASSVVAGGTGELFF
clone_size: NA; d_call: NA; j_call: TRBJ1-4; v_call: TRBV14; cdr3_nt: TGTGCCAGCAGCCAAGAGGTGTCACGGTATTCTGAAAAACTGTTTTTT; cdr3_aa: CASSQEVSRYSEKLFF
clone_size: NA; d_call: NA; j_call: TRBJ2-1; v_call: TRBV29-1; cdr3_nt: TGCAGCGTTGGTTTCAGTGTTATTGAGCAGTTCTTC; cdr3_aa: CSVGFSVIEQFF